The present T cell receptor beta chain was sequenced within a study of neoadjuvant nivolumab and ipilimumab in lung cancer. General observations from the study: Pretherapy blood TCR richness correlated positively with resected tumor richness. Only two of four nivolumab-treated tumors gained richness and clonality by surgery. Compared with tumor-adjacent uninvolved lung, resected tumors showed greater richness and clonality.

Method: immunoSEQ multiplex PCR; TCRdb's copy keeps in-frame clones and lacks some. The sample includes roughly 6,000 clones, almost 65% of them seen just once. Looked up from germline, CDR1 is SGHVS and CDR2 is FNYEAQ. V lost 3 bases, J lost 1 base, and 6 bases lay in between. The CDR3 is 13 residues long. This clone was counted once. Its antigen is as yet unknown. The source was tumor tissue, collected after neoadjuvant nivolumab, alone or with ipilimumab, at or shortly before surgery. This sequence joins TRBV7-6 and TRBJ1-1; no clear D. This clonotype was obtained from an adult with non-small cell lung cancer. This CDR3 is CASSLQKNTEAFF. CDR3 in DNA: TGTGCCAGCAGCTTGCAAAAGAACACTGAAGCTTTCTTT.